One and the same sample provided the 9 T cell receptor beta chains below, sequenced in a study of blood T cell repertoires in COVID-19. TCRdb keeps only in-frame clones here, not all; method: immunoSEQ multiplex PCR. The table includes tens of thousands of clones, 90% detected once. Sequencing used peripheral blood. The source is an elderly woman with active or convalescent COVID-19.

V usage is TRBV7-9 and J usage is TRBJ2-5, with D possibly TRBD2 on 5 matching bases. Germline CDR1 SEHNR, CDR2 FQNEAQ (reference sequence). This CDR3 is 13 amino acids long. Trimming stripped 5 bases from V and 4 bases from J, with 11 bases between. The CDR3, as DNA: TGTGCCAGCAGCCGCGCGAGCGGAGAGACCCAGTACTTC. This gives the protein CASSRASGETQYF.

This chain uses TRBV5-1 with TRBJ2-7; tentatively, D is TRBD1 (5 bases). Per the germline V gene, CDR1 is SGHRS and CDR2 is YFSETQ. The CDR3 runs 14 residues. The V end was cut by 3 bases, the J end by 7 bases, with 17 bases between. The CDR3 is CASSSSQGWGEQYF. CDR3 DNA sequence: TGCGCCAGCAGCTCGAGTCAGGGTTGGGGAGAGCAGTACTTC.

The V call is TRBV28, the J call TRBJ1-5; D not certain. V lost 8 bases and J 5 bases, leaving 19 bases between the germline ends. This CDR3 is 15 amino acids long. Per the germline V gene, CDR1 is MDHEN and CDR2 is SYDVKM. This CDR3 reads CASDPEVKFYQPQHF. CDR3 nucleotide sequence: TGTGCCAGCGACCCGGAGGTTAAGTTTTATCAGCCCCAGCATTTT.

The chain couples TRBV7-2 to TRBJ1-4; D gene ambiguous. This CDR3 has 14 residues. The V and J ends lost 5 bases and 8 bases respectively, with 15 bases between them. Germline CDR1 SGHTA, CDR2 FQGNSA. CDR3 coding DNA: TGTGCCAGCAGCAACGACATGGGTTTCGAAAAACTGTTTTTT. Its translation: CASSNDMGFEKLFF.

The V call is TRBV5-1, the J call TRBJ2-1; 11 nucleotides match TRBD2. The CDR3 covers 16 residues. The junction had 8 bases not matched to a gene; V was cut back by 4 bases and J by 5 bases. Germline CDR1 reads SGHRS; CDR2 reads YFSETQ. CDR3 DNA sequence: TGCGCCAGCAGCCCCGGGCTAGCGGGAGGACACAATGAGCAGTTCTTC. It specifies CASSPGLAGGHNEQFF.

This clone appeared once. The chain recombines TRBV5-1 with TRBJ2-3, with 11 bases that match TRBD2. The germline CDR1 and CDR2 sequences are SGHRS and YFSETQ. The V gene end was trimmed by 2 bases and the J gene end by 4 bases; junction bases not matched to a gene: 6. The CDR3 has 16 residues. This chain's CDR3 is CASSFPLAGGSDTQYF. The CDR3 region has the DNA TGCGCCAGCAGCTTCCCCCTAGCGGGGGGCTCAGATACGCAGTATTTT.

In this sample, this clone turned up once. The V and J genes are TRBV12-3 or TRBV12-4 and TRBJ1-1; D is possibly TRBD1 (5 bases). V gave up 2 bases and J gave up 3 bases, with 7 bases separating them. There are 13 residues in the CDR3. CDR3 in DNA: TGTGCCAGCAGTTTACAGGGTTACACTGAAGCTTTCTTT. Protein sequence: CASSLQGYTEAFF.

The chain joins TRBV12-5 to TRBJ1-2, with D tentatively TRBD1 (5 bases). CDR3 size: 15 residues. Germline values: CDR1 LGHNT, CDR2 FRNRAP. Trimming took off 5 bases at V and 2 bases at J, with 15 bases between the two ends. In DNA form, the CDR3 reads TGTGCTAGTGGTGGGAGGGGCAGGCTGAACTATGGCTACACCTTC. This encodes CASGGRGRLNYGYTF.

The chain uses TRBV7-2 and TRBJ1-1, with D possibly TRBD1 on 6 matching bases. CDR1 is SGHTA, CDR2 FQGNSA, per germline. The V end was cut by 1 base, the J end by 1 base, with 13 bases between. The length of the CDR3 is 16 residues. The CDR3 here is CASSLDSVDRNTEAFF. The DNA of the CDR3 is TGTGCCAGCAGCTTAGATTCGGTGGACAGGAACACTGAAGCTTTCTTT.